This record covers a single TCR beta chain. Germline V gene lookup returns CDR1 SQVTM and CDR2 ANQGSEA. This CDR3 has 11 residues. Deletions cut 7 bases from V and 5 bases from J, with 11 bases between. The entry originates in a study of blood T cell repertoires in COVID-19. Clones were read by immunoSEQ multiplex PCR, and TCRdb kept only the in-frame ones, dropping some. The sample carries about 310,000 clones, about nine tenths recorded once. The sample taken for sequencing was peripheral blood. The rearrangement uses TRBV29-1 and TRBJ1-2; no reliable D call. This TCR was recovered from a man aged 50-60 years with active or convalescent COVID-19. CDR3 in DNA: TGCAGCGCCCGGGATGTGTATGGCTACACCTTC. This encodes CSARDVYGYTF.